In this sample, the clone carrying this T cell receptor (beta chain) turned up many times. Its antigen is as yet unknown. V shed 1 base and J shed 8 bases, with 19 bases lying between them. Germline values: CDR1 LGHNA, CDR2 YSLEER. The CDR3 consists of 16 residues. The sample belongs to a study of T cell repertoires in cytomegalovirus infection. Study-wide context: Both CMV infection and a matching HLA type were indicated by public TCR beta signatures.

One entry per CDR3 protein results from TCRdb running MiXCR on the reads. The sample has about 600,000 distinct CDR3 sequences; approximately 24% are singletons. Study-level results: HLA-C-restricted CMV-specific TCR beta clonotypes were dominant in the ex vivo response. There were carriers of CMV plus the relevant HLA, and cumulative public TCR beta family frequency identified them.

This chain uses TRBV4-3 with TRBJ2-3; TRBD1 is a possible D gene (5 bases). Sequencing input: CD8+ T cells from PBMCs. The receptor's source is a human donor in good health (CMV status not recorded). Some clones in this sample may be carry-over from other donors' samples. The CDR3 nucleotides are TGCGCCAGCAGCCAAGGAAGGGGCCAGGGTGAGTTTACGCAGTATTTT. Translation: CASSQGRGQGEFTQYF.